These 20 T cell receptor beta chains were sequenced from one sample in a study of beta chain features in type 1 diabetes. Notes on the study in general: Shorter TCRB CDR3s, moderately but significantly so, marked every one of the four CD4+ subsets in Type 1 diabetes patients.

Their target antigens are unknown. What was sequenced were expressed TCRB transcripts, since all of the isolated RNA had been reverse transcribed. The protocol was immunoSEQ multiplex PCR, while the TCRdb copy is restricted to in-frame clones and leaves out a portion. Counted here are approximately 150,000 clones, 10% to 15% occurring once; the ten biggest clones make up 1.3%. Sequencing input: central memory CD4+ T cells from blood. The receptor source for this set is a man in his late teens or twenties with type 1 diabetes.

This clone came up a few times. The chain uses TRBV7-9 and TRBJ1-1; D is possibly TRBD1 (6 bases). Trimming pared 9 bases from V and 0 bases from J, leaving 14 bases between. The CDR3 extends over 14 amino acids. Per the germline V gene, CDR1 is SEHNR and CDR2 is FQNEAQ (reference sequence). The CDR3 sequence is CASDRTDMNTEAFF. The DNA of the CDR3 is TGTGCCAGTGATAGGACAGACATGAACACTGAAGCTTTCTTT.

This clone was counted a few times. This chain connects TRBV7-9 to TRBJ1-3; D ambiguous. CDR3 length equals 13 residues. Germline values: CDR1 SEHNR, CDR2 FQNEAQ (reference sequence). Between the trimmed V and J ends, which lost 5 bases and 2 bases, there was a span of 7 bases. As DNA, the CDR3 is TGTGCCAGCAGCCAGCCCCCTGGAAACACCATATATTTT. It translates to CASSQPPGNTIYF.

This clone was seen only a few times. The chain joins TRBV5-1 to TRBJ2-3; TRBD2 matches 8 bases. The CDR3 has 16 residues. The trim removed 0 bases at V and 4 bases at J, leaving 7 bases unmatched. Looked up from germline, CDR1 is SGHRS and CDR2 is YFSETQ. As DNA, the CDR3 is TGCGCCAGCAGCTTGGCCTCGGGACTAGGTCCAGATACGCAGTATTTT. Amino acids: CASSLASGLGPDTQYF.

This clone was recorded a few times. The chain joins TRBV2 to TRBJ1-1; a weak D match, TRBD1 (5 bases). The CDR3 totals 14 residues. The germline V gene has CDR1 SNHLY and CDR2 FYNNEI. The V and J ends lost 0 bases and 1 base respectively, with 6 bases between them. The CDR3 nucleotides read TGTGCCAGCAGTGAAGCTGGGGGGAACACTGAAGCTTTCTTT. Amino acid sequence: CASSEAGGNTEAFF.

The rearrangement joins TRBV11-2 to TRBJ2-3, with 12 bases aligning to TRBD1. V lost 3 bases and J lost 5; bases outside the gene matches: 3. Germline-derived CDR1 and CDR2 are SGHAT and FQNNGV. The CDR3 has 15 amino acids. The CDR3 DNA sequence: TGTGCCAGCAGCTTCCGGGACAGGGGGCGAGATACGCAGTATTTT. It specifies CASSFRDRGRDTQYF.

This chain's CDR3 is CSASKRETQYF. In DNA, the CDR3 is TGCAGTGCTAGCAAAAGGGAGACCCAGTACTTC. The V call is TRBV20-1, the J call TRBJ2-5; D is unclear. This CDR3 has 11 residues. CDR1 and CDR2 from the germline V gene are DFQATT and SNEGSKA (reference sequence). Trimming shortened V by 3 bases and J by 5 bases, and 7 bases separated the two germline ends.

This clone was detected a few times. The V and J genes are TRBV7-6 and TRBJ1-6, with 7 bases fitting TRBD1. The CDR3 runs 16 residues. Germline lookup yields CDR1 SGHVS and CDR2 FNYEAQ. The J segment lost 5 bases and the V segment lost 5 bases, leaving 9 bases of the junction unmatched. The CDR3 DNA reads as TGTGCCAGCAGCCGAACTGGACAGGCCCATAATTCACCCCTCCACTTT. Translated: CASSRTGQAHNSPLHF.

This clone was detected a few times. The rearrangement links TRBV9 to TRBJ1-4; no clear D. V was shortened by 0 bases and J by 5 bases, with 11 bases between the two germline ends. The CDR3 is made up of 15 amino acids. Looked up from germline, CDR1 is SGDLS and CDR2 is YYNGEE. The CDR3 here is CASSVEEKVNEKLFF. The CDR3 DNA sequence: TGTGCCAGCAGCGTAGAAGAGAAAGTCAATGAAAAACTGTTTTTT.

This clone was seen a few times. The J gene is TRBJ1-4, the V gene TRBV25-1, with D possibly matching TRBD1 (5 bases). Germline assignment: CDR1 MGHDK and CDR2 SYGVNS. CDR3 length equals 15 residues. V shed 3 bases and J shed 6 bases, with 14 bases lying between them. Here the CDR3 reads CASSDPSRGDEKLFF. The CDR3 nucleotides are TGTGCCAGCAGTGATCCATCGAGAGGGGATGAAAAACTGTTTTTT.

The V call is TRBV4-1, the J call TRBJ2-3; 7 nucleotides align to TRBD2. The CDR3 loop spans 14 amino acids. The junction had 7 bases not matched to a gene; V was cut back by 4 bases and J by 6 bases. Germline V gene data show CDR1 as MGHRA and CDR2 as YSYEKL. This CDR3 reads CASSPGGTRDTQYF. The CDR3 DNA follows: TGCGCCAGCAGCCCGGGGGGTACTAGGGATACGCAGTATTTT.

The V and J genes are TRBV7-9 and TRBJ2-1; weak D call: TRBD2 (6 bases). This CDR3 region has 17 residues. Germline assignment: CDR1 SEHNR and CDR2 FQNEAQ (reference sequence). Trimming left V 5 bases short and J 0 bases short, with 17 bases between. Here the CDR3 reads CASSPLVAESSYNEQFF. The CDR3 DNA is TGTGCCAGCAGCCCCTTGGTAGCGGAGAGCTCCTACAATGAGCAGTTCTTC.

This clone was seen more than once but under ten times. The chain has TRBV9 and TRBJ2-5; 11 bases line up with TRBD2. V was clipped by 4 bases and J by 4 bases; unmatched bases: 9. CDR1 SGDLS and CDR2 YYNGEE come from the germline V gene. The CDR3 sequence is 16 residues long. Written as DNA, the CDR3 is TGTGCCAGCAGCCTCGGGACTAGCGGTGTGGGAGAGACCCAGTACTTC. As protein: CASSLGTSGVGETQYF.

The sample holds a few counts of this clone. The chain carries TRBV30 and TRBJ1-4; a possible D gene is TRBD1 (5 bases). Germline V CDR1 and CDR2: GTSNPN, SVGIG (reference sequence). The CDR3 totals 12 residues. Trimming took off 2 bases at V and 8 bases at J, with 9 bases between the two ends. CDR3 amino acids: CAWSRQGEKLFF. In DNA form, the CDR3 reads TGTGCCTGGAGTAGGCAGGGAGAAAAACTGTTTTTT.

This chain uses TRBV5-4 with TRBJ2-7, with D hard to call. The V end lost 0 bases, the J end lost 5 bases, and 3 bases lay between the germline ends. The CDR3 is 11 amino acids. Germline V gene lookup returns CDR1 SGHNT and CDR2 YYREEE (reference sequence). The CDR3: CASSLADEQYF. In DNA, the CDR3 is TGTGCCAGCAGCTTGGCGGACGAGCAGTACTTC.

This clone was detected a few times. The sample contains more than one DNA sequence encoding this CDR3. The chain joins TRBV30 to TRBJ1-5, with D hard to call. The CDR3 is made up of 13 amino acids. V lost 1 base, J lost 4 bases, and 8 bases lay in between. Germline CDR1 reads GTSNPN; CDR2 reads SVGIG (reference sequence). This CDR3 is CAWSGDTNQPQHF. The CDR3 DNA is TGTGCCTGGAGTGGGGATACAAATCAGCCCCAGCATTTT.

This rearrangement joins TRBV18 to TRBJ2-3; D call uncertain. Germline values: CDR1 KGHSH, CDR2 LQKENI. V was clipped by 6 bases and J by 2 bases, with 6 bases between them. This CDR3 has 12 amino acids. The DNA for the CDR3 is TGTGCCAGCTCCCCCAACACAGATACGCAGTATTTT. This encodes CASSPNTDTQYF.

This clone has a count of ten or more. This chain links TRBV7-9 with TRBJ2-7; D is possibly TRBD1 (6 bases). This CDR3 spans 13 amino acids. Per germline, CDR1 SEHNR and CDR2 FQNEAQ (reference sequence). V gave up 0 bases and J gave up 5 bases, with 8 bases separating them. DNA of the CDR3: TGTGCCAGCAGCTTAGCAGGGGGACACGAGCAGTACTTC. Protein sequence: CASSLAGGHEQYF.

This clone was counted a few times. This same CDR3 is encoded by further DNA sequences in the sample. The chain joins TRBV7-2 to TRBJ1-2, with 7 bases identical to TRBD1. Germline assignment: CDR1 SGHTA and CDR2 FQGNSA. Unmatched junction bases numbered 1, after V lost 4 bases and J lost 2 bases. This CDR3 contains 13 residues. The CDR3 sequence is CASSSTGNYGYTF. For the CDR3, the DNA is TGTGCCAGCAGCTCGACAGGGAACTATGGCTACACCTTC.

This clone turned up a few times. V and J are TRBV30 and TRBJ2-3; no clear D. The CDR3 totals 14 residues. CDR1 GTSNPN and CDR2 SVGIG come from the germline V gene (reference sequence). V was clipped by 4 bases and J by 2 bases, with 13 bases between them. The CDR3 is CAWIKNSNTDTQYF. CDR3 bases: TGTGCCTGGATTAAAAACAGCAACACAGATACGCAGTATTTT.

This chain links TRBV29-1 with TRBJ1-5; no clear D. Between the trimmed V and J ends, which lost 4 bases and 2 bases, there was a span of 9 bases. In germline, CDR1 is SQVTM, CDR2 ANQGSEA. This CDR3 spans 13 amino acids. Here the CDR3 reads CSVVGNGNQPQHF. The CDR3 DNA follows: TGCAGCGTTGTAGGTAACGGCAATCAGCCCCAGCATTTT.